This passage covers 8 T cell receptor beta chains from one sample sequenced in a study of tumor-infiltrating lymphocytes in primary liver carcinoma. Unsorted whole blood supplied the RNA, and germline DNA was extracted too. The authors made TCR beta cDNA from around 500 ng total RNA with a constant-region primer. Employing slightly modified ARM-PCR, three nested multiplex PCR rounds were run, and these gave rise to the TCR beta libraries. Primers for the first two PCR rounds were TRBV1-TRBV30 forward primers and a C-beta reverse primer (roughly 10 cycles per round). From the multiplex PCR reads, TCRdb called clonotypes with MiXCR, one entry per CDR3 protein. The sample has 330,000 or so distinct CDR3 sequences; about two thirds are singletons. Sequencing input: peripheral blood. These receptors all come from a middle-aged man with primary liver carcinoma and hepatitis B virus infection.

On this clonotype itself: Sequence at one end of the junction differs from germline and may be a read error. V is TRBV6-2 or TRBV6-3 and J is TRBJ2-2, with a possible D match to TRBD2 (5 bases). CDR1 and CDR2 (germline): MNHEY, SVGEGT. The CDR3 sequence is 15 residues long. CDR3 coding DNA: TGTACCAGCAGTTACCCCGGTACGAACACCGGGGAGTTGTTTTTT. Protein sequence: CTSSYPGTNTGELFF.

About this clonotype: A much larger clone differs by one base, so this may be a read error. The J gene is TRBJ2-7, the V gene TRBV13, with a possible D match to TRBD2 (7 bases). Looked up from germline, CDR1 is PRHDT and CDR2 is FYEKMQ (reference sequence). The CDR3 runs to 15 residues. The CDR3 DNA is TGTGCCAGCAGCTATAAGGGGGGACTAAACTACAAGCAGTACTTC. Residues: CASSYKGGLNYKQYF.

Of note for this clonotype: This may arise from a read error, as a much more abundant clone is one base away. The V call is TRBV6-2 or TRBV6-3, the J call TRBJ2-3, with 10 nucleotides matching TRBD2. From germline, CDR1 is MNHEY and CDR2 SVGEGT. The CDR3 contains 13 residues. The CDR3 spells CGSKLAGTDTQYF. The CDR3 bases are TGTGGCAGCAAACTAGCGGGGACAGATACGCAGTATTTT.

The gene calls are TRBV28 and TRBJ2-2, with 8 bases fitting TRBD2. The V gene's germline CDR1 is MDHEN and CDR2 SYDVKM. This CDR3 comprises 14 residues. J was trimmed by 8 bases and V by 7 bases; bases with no gene match: 9. DNA of the CDR3: TGTGCCAGCAATGTGACTAGCGCGACTGGGGAGCTGTTTTTT. It encodes CASNVTSATGELFF.

For this clonotype: One base away lies a much larger clone, so this may be a sequencing read error. The missing conserved phenylalanine or tryptophan at the end of this CDR3 makes a read error likely. V and J are TRBV6-5 and TRBJ1-2; maybe TRBD1 (6 bases). Trimming took 5 bases from V and 4 from J, leaving 11 bases between them. Germline V gives CDR1 MNHEY, CDR2 SVGAGI. CDR3 length: 13 amino acids. CDR3 in amino acids: CASSTTGTYGYTI. The CDR3, as DNA: TGTGCCAGCAGTACTACAGGGACCTATGGCTACACCATC.

Notes on this clonotype: This is likely a read error, given that the CDR3 carries no conserved phenylalanine or tryptophan at its end. Because the CDR3's place on the DNA is in doubt, the DNA is left out and the CDR3 is given as listed by TCRdb. This sequence joins TRBV11-2 and TRBJ2-1; TRBD2 reflects the table's D call only, with no check against the DNA. The CDR3 length is 15 residues, termini included. Per the germline V gene, CDR1 is SGHAT and CDR2 is FQNNGV. The CDR3 sequence: CASSLGAGGNDEQFL.

A remark on this clonotype: An end of the junction differs from the germline gene, which may be a read error. V and J are TRBV12-3 or TRBV12-4 and TRBJ2-1; 11 bases agree with TRBD2. This CDR3 region has 19 residues. As DNA, the CDR3 is TGTGCCAGCAGTTCAATATCGGGACTAGCGGTCCTCTCCTACAATGAGCAGTCCTTC. Translated, it gives CASSSISGLAVLSYNEQSF.

The CDR3 DNA reads as TGTGCCAGCAGCCATTTAGGACGAAGCTACGAGCAGTTCTTC. Protein: CASSHLGRSYEQFF. The chain carries TRBV11-2 and TRBJ2-7, with D hard to call. The J call is doubtful: the DNA matches TRBJ2-1 better. The CDR3 is 14 residues long. Germline CDR1 is SGHAT and CDR2 is FQNNGV.